A selection of T cell receptor delta chains follows, all from one sample in a study of Vδ1+ human thymocytes. TCRdb reprocessed the multiplex PCR reads using CATT. The table lists about 25,000 delta-chain clones, over 25% of them singletons, with 1.5% to 2% in the top ten. Sequenced sample: Vdelta1+ gamma-delta thymocytes from the thymus. These receptors came from a boy younger than two who had congenital heart surgery. CDR3s leave out the opening cysteine and the closing phenylalanine or tryptophan.

V gene,J gene,CDR3 protein
TRDV1,TRDJ1,ALGELLFPTVGLI
TRDV1,TRDJ1,ALGTLPPPLPYWGIIHIDKLI
TRDV1,TRDJ1,ALGETRLPTDSGGRGTDKLI
TRDV1,TRDJ1,ALGELGADHLNLLGDPTDKLI
TRDV1,TRDJ1,ALGPTGGYFYTDKLI
TRDV1,TRDJ1,ALGELSQSGDKPTDKLI
TRDV1,TRDJ1,ALGEVPSREPTSELI
TRDV1,TRDJ1,ALGESPILGLGERQLI
TRDV1,TRDJ1,ALGERGPSLENTDKLI
TRDV1,TRDJ1,ALGESGAGRLYTDKLI
TRDV1,TRDJ1,ALGELLKYWGILDTDKLI
TRDV1,TRDJ1,ALGELENPGLGMYTDKLI
TRDV1,TRDJ1,AVAEVYTVYTDKLI
TRDV1,TRDJ1,ALGVFYARGGKADKLI
TRDV1,TRDJ1,ALGEPSNWGIPTYTDKLI
TRDV1,TRDJ1,ALGEPTLGDSRTDKLI
TRDV1,TRDJ1,ALGEYCVLGARNVDKLI
TRDV1,TRDJ1,ALGDFWVRLGETKLI
TRDV1,TRDJ1,ALGGSSLAGDLNTDKLI
TRDV1,TRDJ1,ALRRRGGVPFYTDKLI